Each of the 12 T cell receptor beta chains below was sequenced from the same sample in a study of T cells in Graves' hyperthyroidism and ophthalmopathy. It was RNA transcripts that yielded the amplified TCR beta CDR3 regions. HTBI primers were used for first-round RT-PCR of the TCR CDR3. Each CDR3 protein is one row after TCRdb ran MiXCR on the multiplex PCR reads. Of roughly 180,000 distinct CDR3 sequences listed, about 18% are singletons. The specimen was blood. These receptors came from a woman aged 50 to 60 with Graves' hyperthyroidism.

This clonotype was recorded at least ten times. The gene calls are TRBV2 and TRBJ2-2, with no clear D. Germline CDR1 is SNHLY and CDR2 is FYNNEI. V was clipped by 3 bases and J by 4 bases, with 15 bases between them. This CDR3 is 16 amino acids long. The CDR3 bases are TGTGCCAGCAGTGACCAGCAGGTAGAGGTCACCGGGGAGCTGTTTTTT. As protein: CASSDQQVEVTGELFF.

The table lists this clonotype with many counts. CDR3 bases: TGTGCCAGTAGTCTTGGGGAGGTAGTGTACCAAGAGACCCAGTACTTC. This encodes CASSLGEVVYQETQYF. The V call is TRBV19, the J call TRBJ2-5; TRBD2 might be the D (6 bases). The CDR3 runs to 16 residues. Germline V gene data show CDR1 as LNHDA and CDR2 as SQIVND (reference sequence). Trimming left V 5 bases short and J 0 bases short, with 16 bases between.

This clonotype was found many times. This chain links TRBV10-1 with TRBJ2-2, with 9 bases lining up with TRBD1. The V gene's germline CDR1 is WNHNN and CDR2 SYGVQD (reference sequence). The CDR3 sequence is 14 residues long. Losses at the gene ends were 8 bases for V and 6 bases for J; bases not matched to a gene: 7. CDR3 sequence reads: CASSTGGTAGELFF. Here the CDR3 DNA reads TGCGCCAGCTCTACAGGGGGCACCGCCGGGGAGCTGTTTTTT.

This clonotype has a count of ten or more. This chain uses TRBV19 with TRBJ2-1; D remains unclear. The CDR3 consists of 15 residues. V was shortened by 1 base and J by 7 bases, with 14 bases between the two germline ends. Germline V CDR1 and CDR2: LNHDA, SQIVND (reference sequence). The CDR3: CASSIGAGRTNEQFF. CDR3 in DNA: TGTGCCAGTAGTATAGGGGCAGGTAGAACGAATGAGCAGTTCTTC.

Many counts were recorded for this clonotype. V usage is TRBV5-1 and J usage is TRBJ1-2; possibly TRBD1 for D (5 bases). CDR3 length equals 14 residues. Germline lookup yields CDR1 SGHRS and CDR2 YFSETQ. V lost 0 bases, J lost 4 bases, and 10 bases lay in between. The CDR3 sequence is CASSLADSRYGYTF. The CDR3 bases are TGCGCCAGCAGCTTGGCTGACAGCCGCTATGGCTACACCTTC.

This clonotype was counted many times. The chain combines TRBV7-2 with TRBJ2-1; the D gene is possibly TRBD1 (6 bases). Germline CDR1 and CDR2: SGHTA and FQGNSA. V lost 1 base, J lost 6 bases, and 10 bases lay in between. The CDR3 runs 14 residues. CDR3 amino acids: CASSLGGGLNEQFF. For the CDR3, the DNA is TGTGCCAGCAGCTTAGGTGGGGGCCTCAATGAGCAGTTCTTC.

There are many counts of this clonotype. J is TRBJ2-1 and V is TRBV7-3, with a weak D call TRBD2 (5 bases). Germline V gene sequence: CDR1 SGHTA, CDR2 FQGTGA. V was trimmed by 4 bases and J by 10 bases, leaving 14 bases between them. The CDR3 consists of 13 residues. The chain's CDR3 is CASSSYTGVEQFF. CDR3 nucleotides: TGTGCCAGCAGCTCCTATACCGGGGTCGAGCAGTTCTTC.

The rearrangement joins TRBV27 to TRBJ2-3, with 11 bases matching TRBD2. This CDR3 is built from 16 residues. CDR1 is MNHEY and CDR2 is SMNVEV in the germline V gene (reference sequence). J was trimmed by 0 bases and V by 7 bases; bases with no gene match: 6. For the CDR3, the DNA is TGTGCCAGCACCTCATCTAGCGGGGGGAGCACAGATACGCAGTATTTT. Translation: CASTSSSGGSTDTQYF.

This clonotype came up many times. The genes are TRBV27 and TRBJ2-1; no clear D. V lost 7 bases to trimming and J lost 7 bases, with 14 bases between them. The CDR3 sequence is 13 residues long. Germline V gives CDR1 MNHEY, CDR2 SMNVEV (reference sequence). The CDR3: CASKRVGWNEQFF. Written as DNA, the CDR3 is TGTGCCAGCAAAAGGGTGGGATGGAATGAGCAGTTCTTC.

The chain carries TRBV19 and TRBJ1-3, with D tentatively TRBD1 (6 bases). The CDR3 has 16 amino acids. V lost 5 bases and J 1 base, leaving 15 bases between the germline ends. Per the germline V gene, CDR1 is LNHDA and CDR2 is SQIVND (reference sequence). The DNA for the CDR3 is TGTGCCAGTAGTCCCCTTTACAGGGAGTCTGGAAACACCATATATTTT. It specifies CASSPLYRESGNTIYF.

This clonotype has just a few counts. The CDR3 loop is CASRAGTTNTGELFF. The CDR3, as DNA: TGTGCCAGTAGAGCCGGGACAACTAACACCGGGGAGCTGTTTTTT. This chain joins TRBV19 and TRBJ2-2; TRBD1 is a possible D gene (6 bases). CDR3 size: 15 residues. V was shortened by 6 bases and J by 2 bases, with 13 bases between the two germline ends. Germline assignment: CDR1 LNHDA and CDR2 SQIVND (reference sequence).

The chain combines TRBV2 with TRBJ1-5; unclear D gene. Germline CDR1 SNHLY, CDR2 FYNNEI. V lost 3 bases, J lost 7 bases, and 13 bases lay in between. This CDR3 region has 14 residues. The CDR3 coding sequence is TGTGCCAGCAGTGACAGGAGAAGCGTACAGCCCCAGCATTTT. Its protein is CASSDRRSVQPQHF.